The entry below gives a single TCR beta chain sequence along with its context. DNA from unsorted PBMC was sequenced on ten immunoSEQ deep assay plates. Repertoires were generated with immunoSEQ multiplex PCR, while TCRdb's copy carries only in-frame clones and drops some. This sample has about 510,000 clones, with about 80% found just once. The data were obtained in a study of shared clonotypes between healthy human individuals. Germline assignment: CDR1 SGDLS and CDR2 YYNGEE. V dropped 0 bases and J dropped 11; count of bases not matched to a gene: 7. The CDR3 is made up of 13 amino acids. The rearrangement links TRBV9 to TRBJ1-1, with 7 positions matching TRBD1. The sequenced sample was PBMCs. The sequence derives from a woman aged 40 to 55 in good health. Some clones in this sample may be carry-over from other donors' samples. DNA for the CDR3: TGTGCCAGCAGCGTAGGACAGGGTGAGGGCGCTTTCTTT. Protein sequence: CASSVGQGEGAFF. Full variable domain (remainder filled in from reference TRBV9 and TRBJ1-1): DSGVTQTPKHLITATGQRVTLRCSPRSGDLSVYWYQQSLDQGLQFLIQYYNGEERAKGNILERFSAQQFPDLHSELNLSSLELGDSALYFCASSVGQGEGAFFGQGTRLTVV.